The present T cell receptor beta chain was sequenced within a study of early T cells in non-severe SARS-CoV-2 infection. Study-wide results and limits: Anti-spike CD8 responses were favored by VDJdb matching, which missed private and CD4 specificities.

TCRdb re-derived calls from the 5' RACE reads in MiXCR, one entry per CDR3 protein. In the table there are 50,000 or so distinct CDR3 sequences, 13% of which are singletons. J lost 8 bases, V lost 6 bases, and 12 bases had no gene match. The CDR3 has 14 amino acids. Germline lookup yields CDR1 MNHNS and CDR2 SASEGT. On this clonotype: Its specificity is not known.

The clonotype comes from an adult who was a healthcare worker with PCR-confirmed SARS-CoV-2 infection or an uninfected control (not recorded which). Sequencing was carried out using whole blood. The rearrangement links TRBV6-1 to TRBJ1-2; 7 nucleotides match TRBD1. The CDR3 bases are TGTGCCAGCAGCCGAGGGGGGACAGTTATAGGCTACACCTTC. This translates into CASSRGGTVIGYTF.